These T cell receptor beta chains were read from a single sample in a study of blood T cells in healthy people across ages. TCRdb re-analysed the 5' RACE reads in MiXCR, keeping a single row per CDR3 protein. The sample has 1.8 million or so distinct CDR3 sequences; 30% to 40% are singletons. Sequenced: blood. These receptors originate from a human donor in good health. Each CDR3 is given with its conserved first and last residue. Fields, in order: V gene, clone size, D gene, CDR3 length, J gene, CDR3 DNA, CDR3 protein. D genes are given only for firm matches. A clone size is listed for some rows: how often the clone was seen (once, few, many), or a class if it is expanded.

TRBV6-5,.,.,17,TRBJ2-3,TGTGCCAGCAGTTACGTTTTGGGGGGAACTGACACAGATACGCAGTATTTT,CASSYVLGGTDTDTQYF
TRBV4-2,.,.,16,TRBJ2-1,TGTGCCAGCAGCCAAGATGGACTCGCCTCCTACAATGAGCAGTTCTTC,CASSQDGLASYNEQFF
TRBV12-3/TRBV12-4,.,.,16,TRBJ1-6,TGTGCCAGCAGTTTAGTAGTCGCGAGCGGGGATTCACCCCTCCACTTT,CASSLVVASGDSPLHF
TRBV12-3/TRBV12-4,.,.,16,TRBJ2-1,TGTGCCAGCAGTGGTGACCAACTAGCTAGTTATGATGAGCAGTTCTTC,CASSGDQLASYDEQFF
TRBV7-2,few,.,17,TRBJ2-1,TGTGCCAGCAGCTTAGAAGGCGCCTCCCCAGCCTACAATGAGCAGTTCTTC,CASSLEGASPAYNEQFF
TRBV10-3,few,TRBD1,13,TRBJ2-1,TGTGCCATCGGGACAGGGGTTTCCAATGAGCAGTTCTTC,CAIGTGVSNEQFF
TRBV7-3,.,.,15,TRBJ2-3,TGTGCCAGCGGCTTAACATGGGCGGGGAGAGATACGCAGTATTTT,CASGLTWAGRDTQYF
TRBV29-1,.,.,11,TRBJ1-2,TGCAGCGTTGGGTCTCTTTTCGGCTACACCTTC,CSVGSLFGYTF
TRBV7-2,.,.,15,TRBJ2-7,TGTGCCAGCAGCTTGTATCTGGGTAGTTCCTACGAGCAGTACTTC,CASSLYLGSSYEQYF
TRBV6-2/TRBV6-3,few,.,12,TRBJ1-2,TGTGCCAGCGCGACGGTGAACTATGGCTACACCTTC,CASATVNYGYTF
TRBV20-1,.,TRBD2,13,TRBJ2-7,TGCAGTGCTATCCGGAGCGGGGGGTGGGAGCAGTACTTC,CSAIRSGGWEQYF
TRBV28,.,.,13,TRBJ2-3,TGTGCCAGCAGTTTTCACGAGACTCCTTGGCAGTATTTT,CASSFHETPWQYF
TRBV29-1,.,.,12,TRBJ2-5,TGCAGCGTTGTGTCGGGGTTCGAGACCCAGTACTTC,CSVVSGFETQYF
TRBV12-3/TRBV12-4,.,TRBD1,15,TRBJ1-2,TGTGCCAGCAGTTTCTCGACAGGGAACCCTAATGGCTACACCTTC,CASSFSTGNPNGYTF
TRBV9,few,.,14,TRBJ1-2,TGTGCCAGCAGCGTAGGGGGCCTCAACTATGGCTACACCTTC,CASSVGGLNYGYTF
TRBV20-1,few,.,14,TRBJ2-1,TGCAGTGCTTCCGACGGAGGACCCTACAATGAGCAGTTCTTC,CSASDGGPYNEQFF
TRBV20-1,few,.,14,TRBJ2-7,TGCAGTGCTAGAGATCGAGAATACGGGTACGAGCAGTACTTC,CSARDREYGYEQYF
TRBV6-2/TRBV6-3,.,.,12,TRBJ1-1,TGTGCCAGCACTCCCGGACAGTTCGGCGCTTTCTTT,CASTPGQFGAFF
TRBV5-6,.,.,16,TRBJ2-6,TGTGCCAGCAGCTTGGTGAGGGGGACTGGGGCCAACGTCCTGACTTTC,CASSLVRGTGANVLTF
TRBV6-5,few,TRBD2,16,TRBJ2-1,TGTGCCAGCAGTTTACATCGACTAGCGGGGGAGGTTGAGCAGTTCTTC,CASSLHRLAGEVEQFF
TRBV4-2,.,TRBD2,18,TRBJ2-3,TGTGCCAGCAGCCAAGTTGGTGGCGGGGGGGCCAACACAGATACGCAGTATTTT,CASSQVGGGGANTDTQYF
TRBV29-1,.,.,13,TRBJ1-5,TGCAGCGTTGAACTGAATAGCAATCAGCCCCAGCATTTT,CSVELNSNQPQHF
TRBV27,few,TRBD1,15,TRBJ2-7,TGTGCCAGCAGGGGGGGACAGGGGATTCCCTACGAGCAGTACTTC,CASRGGQGIPYEQYF
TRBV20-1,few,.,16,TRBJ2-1,TGCAGTGCTAAGAAGCCGGAACCAGTAACTTGCAATGAGCAGTTCTTC,CSAKKPEPVTCNEQFF
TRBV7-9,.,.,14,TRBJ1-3,TGTGCCAGCAGCCGAGGGTGGCCTGGAAACACCATATATTTT,CASSRGWPGNTIYF